The entry that follows covers one T cell receptor beta chain sequence. Its antigen is undetermined. Some clones are missing from TCRdb's copy, which holds only in-frame ones; the method was immunoSEQ multiplex PCR. The sample consists of about 76,000 clones, approximately 87% of them appearing once. CDR1 and CDR2 (germline): KGHSH, LQKENI. The junction had 5 bases not matched to a gene; V was cut back by 1 base and J by 3 bases. CDR3 length equals 15 residues. This entry belongs to a study of OX40 agonist ivuxolimab in advanced cancers. Overall study context: Ivuxolimab is a fully human IgG2 antibody that activates OX40 (CD134). A history of anti-PD-1, anti-PD-L1 or anti-CTLA-4 therapy was acceptable, and approximately 41% had some. Partial responses were observed in three patients, of whom one had hepatocellular carcinoma and two had cutaneous melanoma. Findings and caveats of the study: Among expanded peripheral T cells, antigen specificity went undetermined.

The specimen was CD4+ or CD8+ T cells sorted from blood, collected in a trial of the OX40 agonist ivuxolimab. The TCR originated in an adult with an advanced solid tumor such as melanoma, head and neck, liver or kidney cancer. The J gene is TRBJ1-1, the V gene TRBV18; 7 bases are shared with TRBD1. The CDR3, as DNA: TGTGCCAGCTCACCACGACAGGGCGCGGACACTGAAGCTTTCTTT. This translates into CASSPRQGADTEAFF.